Given below is one T cell receptor (beta chain) in context. Its target is not known. Trimming at V came to 3 bases and at J to 7 bases, leaving 6 bases not matched to a gene. This CDR3 spans 15 amino acids. The germline CDR1 and CDR2 sequences are SGHNT and YYREEE (reference sequence). This record belongs to a study of vaccination effects on CD4 cells after COVID-19. Study observations and caveats: Convalescents' spike-reactive clones after vaccination were mainly made up of new clones that the vaccine induced. Marked clonal contraction of both clone types appeared late after vaccination.

The method was immunoSEQ multiplex PCR; TCRdb's version includes in-frame clones alone and lacks a portion of them. The sample has 24,000 or so clones, around 66% seen once. Antigen-specific CD4+ T cells were expanded with viral peptide pools in the ViraFEST assay before sequencing. Subsequent to a culture period of roughly 11 days, CD4+ T cells were isolated. This individual contracted SARS-CoV-2 between March and December 2020, as verified by PCR. Wells each received some 2.2 million PBMC, cultured with around 9.3 IU/ml IL-2 and 10 ug/ml peptides. Cultures had half their medium replaced with IL-2 medium on days 3 and 7.

The TCR comes from a human donor who had a prior SARS-CoV-2 infection. The chain has TRBV5-4 and TRBJ2-2, with 10 positions matching TRBD1. Sample: CD4+ T cells from PBMCs cultured with SARS-CoV-2 spike peptides, taken before COVID-19 vaccination. The CDR3 protein is CASSWDRGTGGELFF. CDR3 nucleotide sequence: TGTGCCAGCAGCTGGGACAGGGGAACCGGCGGGGAGCTGTTTTTT.